A single T cell receptor beta chain is shown here with its context. This clonotype was detected ten times or more. This receptor's antigen is unknown. One base away there is no much larger clone; base qualities are not given. The CDR3 has 13 amino acids, counting the end cysteine and phenylalanine. CDR3 DNA only is kept here, 39 bases in frame from base 1. The trim is 3 bases for V and 1 base for J, with a gap of 7 bases between the germline ends. The receptor library was made with PCR. The instrument was an Illumina HiSeq 2500. TCR library preparation used molecular barcoding, with unique molecular identifiers applied to normalize quantification of the TCRbeta repertoire. The public reads were quality trimmed at Q25 with fastp and then assembled into clones with MiXCR by TCRdb, keeping productive beta chains. Every entry covers one CDR3 protein and lists the most common genes and DNA from its rows. In this sample the table shows some 390,000 distinct CDR3 sequences, roughly 22% of which occur a single time. About 3.8% of the sample is held by the ten biggest clonotypes.

This sample was taken from a study of T-cell reconstitution after alpha-beta-depleted transplantation in children (TCRdb year 2016). Some background on the complete study: Using TCR repertoire profiling, the study quantitatively followed how T-cell immune reconstitution unfolded in children after TCRalphabeta/CD19-depleted allogeneic hematopoietic cell transplantation.

Recombination joined TRBV12-3 or TRBV12-4 with TRBJ2-7; a confident D gene designation cannot be given. Here the sequenced sample was PBMCs from the stem cell graft donor, taken from the stem cell graft. This TCR derives from a human donor who donated a stem cell graft to a child with acute myeloid leukemia. CDR3 loop: CASSLKGSYEQYF. The sequenced DNA: TGTGCCAGCAGTTTGAAAGGATCCTACGAGCAGTACTTC.